This T cell receptor (beta chain) was observed in a study of low-dose radiotherapy and immunotherapy resistance in tumors. Study-wide context: Patients were given intravenous nivolumab 240 mg every two weeks plus ipilimumab 1 mg/kg every six weeks. Patients were on oral aspirin 300 mg taken daily for four cycles from cycle 1 day 1.

The ends lost 4 bases at V and 4 bases at J; junction bases unmatched: 4. This CDR3 is built from 13 residues. CDR1 and CDR2 (germline): SQVTM, ANQGSEA. Donors were administered nivolumab, ipilimumab, aspirin and low-dose cyclophosphamide, together with low-dose radiotherapy. Eligible patients had advanced solid tumors lacking tumor-infiltrating lymphocytes. Primers used for first-strand cDNA, a TRAV- and TRBV-specific set, covered both alpha and beta chains. With a constant-region primer and a V-primer adapter, TCRs were subjected to approximately 18 PCR cycles of amplification. A single record per CDR3 protein comes from TCRdb applying MiXCR to the reads. The top ten clones hold around 10% of a sample with 15,000 to 20,000 distinct CDR3 sequences, approximately 79% of them seen once.

The rearrangement joins TRBV29-1 to TRBJ2-3; TRBD2 agrees at 8 bases. This receptor was identified in a human donor with advanced metastatic prostate, ovarian, gallbladder or colorectal cancer (not recorded which). This table probably holds off-target reads from a library built for another chain. CDR3 residues: CSVAGTSADTQYF. The CDR3 DNA follows: TGCAGCGTTGCCGGGACTAGTGCAGATACGCAGTATTTT.